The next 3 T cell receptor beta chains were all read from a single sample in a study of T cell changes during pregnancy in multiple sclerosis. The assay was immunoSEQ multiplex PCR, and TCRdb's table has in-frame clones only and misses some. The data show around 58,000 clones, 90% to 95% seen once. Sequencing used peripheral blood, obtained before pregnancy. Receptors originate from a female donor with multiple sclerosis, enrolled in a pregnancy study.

CDR3: CASSRSERGYTF. The CDR3 DNA reads TGTGCCAGTAGTAGGTCCGAACGGGGCTACACCTTC. V gene TRBV19 combines with J gene TRBJ1-2; D unclear. Germline CDR1 LNHDA, CDR2 SQIVND (reference sequence). CDR3 length equals 12 residues. Trimming pared 4 bases from V and 8 bases from J, leaving 11 bases between.

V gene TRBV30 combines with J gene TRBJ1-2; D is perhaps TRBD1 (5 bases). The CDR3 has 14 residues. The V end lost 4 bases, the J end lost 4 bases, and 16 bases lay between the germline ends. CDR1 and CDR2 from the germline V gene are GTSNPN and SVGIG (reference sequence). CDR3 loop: CAWTVSRGAYGYTF. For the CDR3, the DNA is TGTGCCTGGACAGTGTCTAGGGGCGCCTATGGCTACACCTTC.

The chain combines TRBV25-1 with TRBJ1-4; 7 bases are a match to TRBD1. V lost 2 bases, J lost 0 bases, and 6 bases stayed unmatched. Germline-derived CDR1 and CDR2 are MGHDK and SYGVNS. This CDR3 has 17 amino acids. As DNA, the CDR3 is TGTGCCAGCAGTGAAATCGGGACAGCTGCAACTAATGAAAAACTGTTTTTT. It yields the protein CASSEIGTAATNEKLFF. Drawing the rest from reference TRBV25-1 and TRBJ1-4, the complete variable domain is EADIYQTPRYLVIGTGKKITLECSQTMGHDKMYWYQQDPGMELHLIHYSYGVNSTEKGDLSSESTVSRIRTEHFPLTLESARPSHTSQYLCASSEIGTAATNEKLFFGSGTQLSVL.